This T cell receptor (beta chain) was sequenced for a study of shared clonotypes between healthy human individuals (dated by TCRdb to the early 2020s). With regard to the full study: The cohort comprised a couple of women and three men aged 18 to 49 years. For each donor, three plates each were used for CD4 naive and CD4 memory, two plates were used for CD8 naive, and one plate was used for CD8 memory. Blood TCR repertoires of about five healthy adults were deeply sequenced to estimate repertoire size and the extent of clonotype sharing between individuals. To increase sequencing depth and limit assay-specific biases, TCR repertoire library preparation and sequencing were carried out by different laboratories using diverse techniques. Per donor, leukapheresis produced somewhere between about 0.94 and 9 billion PBMCs.

The donors were healthy, HIV-negative adults with no recently reported acute infections or vaccinations. All donors were Caucasian adults living in Nashville, Tennessee, USA. CD4+ T cells were enriched through magnetic negative selection, after which naive cells were positively selected on CD45RA and the remaining negative fraction served as the memory subset. After blood collection by leukapheresis, PBMCs were isolated using Ficoll-Histopaque density gradient centrifugation and then cryopreserved in the vapor phase of liquid nitrogen. Analytical flow cytometry was used to check the purity and quantity of each magnetically sorted T cell population. Genomic DNA was isolated from each sorted fraction and quantified by UV absorbance on a Nanodrop 2000c. The V end gives up 1 base and the J end 5 bases, leaving 9 bases in the junction not matched to a gene. The CDR3, cysteine through phenylalanine, is 15 amino acids long. Of the read, only the CDR3 DNA is kept; its 45 bases are in frame from base 1. Taken from the germline V gene, the CDR1 and CDR2 loops are SGHRS and YFSETQ.

Details on this clone: Its antigen remains unidentified. Per-nucleotide qualities are absent, and no much larger clonotype sits a single base away.

The paper's findings and limits, for the study overall: Rarefaction of sorted-subset datasets indicated incomplete sequencing despite the large sequencing depth. Naive subsets generally had larger estimated clonotype richness than memory subsets. Based on pairwise subsampling, the degree of clonotype sharing among donors was expected to be affected by sequencing depth. Higher generation probabilities were observed for clonotypes shared by all four sorted-subset donors than for non-shared clonotypes. Only blood was sampled, and tissue TCR repertoires likely differ from those in blood. Because the study included only a small number of donors, the genetic and exposure-history diversity represented was limited. Around 5.4% of naive CD4, 3% to 3.5% of naive CD8, about 2.1% of memory CD4, and around 0.4% of memory CD8 clonotypes were shared across several donors.

Using the deep immunoSEQ assay, multiplex PCR amplified TCR CDR3 regions from genomic DNA. Extracted genomic DNA from each cell subset was distributed evenly across all wells of several immunoSEQ 96-well plates, and each plate was treated as a replicate. For sorted subsets, approximately 200 ng of genomic DNA, equivalent to 25,000 to 35,000 T cell genomes, went into each replicate PCR. Purified libraries were quantified with a Qubit 3.0 fluorometer, sized on a Bioanalyzer 2100, and re-quantified with the KAPA Library Quantification kit. A separate single-read 150-cycle Illumina NextSeq 550 flow cell was used to sequence each immunoSEQ 96-well plate. Under the source paper's analysis protocol: Because only junctional sequences without quality scores were contained in the immunoSEQ output, filtering matching that applied to full-length reads could not be performed. To assign V/J genes and CDR3, sequences were annotated using PyIR, a Python wrapper for IgBLAST v1.9, with IMGT germline references. Reads were removed for weak V/J assignments (E-value above 1e-6), missing CDR3, stop codons, out-of-frame junctions, or ambiguous translated residues. V3J clonotypes were defined by identical inferred V gene, J gene, and CDR3 amino acid sequence. To compute the percentage overlap between repertoires, the number of shared unique clonotypes was divided by the size of the smaller repertoire. Repertoire richness was assessed with RTK rarefaction, the Chao1 estimator, and Recon v2.1 estimates of unobserved clonotypes. OLGA was used to compute generation probabilities for all TCRbeta clonotypes that the gDNA method yielded from several donors. The table comes from immuneACCESS by way of TCRdb, which keeps in-frame sequences with V and J called. Part of the clones is missing from these tables; in studies checked, under half for an unresolved V gene and the rest for unknown reasons. The D gene and trimming were derived from the DNA, and the V and J assignments and clone size from that table. The sample table shows some 2.4 million clones, and 93% are seen once. The ten largest clonotypes hold approximately 0.35% of the sample.

The chain links TRBV5-1 with TRBJ2-7; 7 middle bases align to TRBD1. The material sequenced was naive CD4+ T cells from PBMCs. Reading the label with the study, this specimen's cell subset or site is: CD45RA+ positively selected. The sequence came from a man aged 18 to 29 in good health. Some clones in this sample may be carry-over from other donors' samples. The DNA sequence is given as TGCGCCAGCAGCTTGATAGGGGGCTCCCTCAACGAGCAGTACTTC. Its amino acids are CASSLIGGSLNEQYF. Reference TRBV5-1 and TRBJ2-7 genes cover what lies past the CDR3, so the full variable domain is KAGVTQTPRYLIKTRGQQVTLSCSPISGHRSVSWYQQTPGQGLQFLFEYFSETQRNKGNFPGRFSGRQFSNSRSEMNVSTLELGDSALYLCASSLIGGSLNEQYFGPGTRLTVT.